This is a list of T cell receptor beta chains from one sample in a study of blood T cell repertoires in COVID-19. The repertoire was sequenced with immunoSEQ multiplex PCR; TCRdb's copy has only in-frame clones and lacks some. The table has around 180,000 clones, roughly 91% seen once. Sequenced material: peripheral blood. These receptors were obtained from a human donor in a cohort sampled during active COVID-19. The CDR3 runs from the conserved cysteine through the conserved F or W. Fields, in order: V gene, J gene, clone size, D gene, CDR3 DNA, CDR3 protein. The D gene is left open where the match is weak. A clone size is listed for some rows: how often the clone was seen (once, few, many), or a class if it is expanded.

V: TRBV30; J: TRBJ2-1; size: NA; D: NA; DNA: TGTGCCTGGAGTGAAGGGACACTGCAGTTCTTC; CDR3: CAWSEGTLQFF
V: TRBV3-1/TRBV3-2; J: TRBJ1-1; size: NA; D: NA; DNA: TGTGCCAGCAGCCCAGGACAGCTGAACACTGAAGCTTTCTTT; CDR3: CASSPGQLNTEAFF
V: TRBV19; J: TRBJ2-3; size: NA; D: NA; DNA: TGTGCCAGTAGTACCCCCCAATGGAGGGATACGCAGTATTTT; CDR3: CASSTPQWRDTQYF
V: TRBV4-1; J: TRBJ2-3; size: NA; D: NA; DNA: TGCGCCAGCAGCCTGAGAGATGAATCTAGCACAGATACGCAGTATTTT; CDR3: CASSLRDESSTDTQYF
V: TRBV6-5; J: TRBJ1-6; size: NA; D: NA; DNA: TGTGCCAGCAGCCGAGCTAATTCACCCCTCCACTTT; CDR3: CASSRANSPLHF
V: TRBV11-2; J: TRBJ1-6; size: NA; D: NA; DNA: TGTGCCAGCAGCGACCCCTTCGTGGGGGCAGTCTATAATTCACCCCTCCACTTT; CDR3: CASSDPFVGAVYNSPLHF
V: TRBV2; J: TRBJ1-4; size: NA; D: NA; DNA: TGTGCCAGCAGTGAAAGACACATAGCAACTAATGAAAAACTGTTTTTT; CDR3: CASSERHIATNEKLFF
V: TRBV7-6; J: TRBJ2-2; size: NA; D: NA; DNA: TGTGCCAGCAGCCCACGGAGTGCCGGGGAGCTGTTTTTT; CDR3: CASSPRSAGELFF
V: TRBV19; J: TRBJ1-5; size: NA; D: TRBD1; DNA: TGTGCCAGTAGTGGAACAGGGGGCCGTCAGCCCCAGCATTTT; CDR3: CASSGTGGRQPQHF
V: TRBV6-5; J: TRBJ1-2; size: NA; D: NA; DNA: TGTGCCAGCAGTTACGACAGTCAATATGGCTACACCTTC; CDR3: CASSYDSQYGYTF
V: TRBV29-1; J: TRBJ2-4; size: NA; D: NA; DNA: TGCAGCGTTGAAGGCTACCAGGGCTCAAACATTCAGTACTTC; CDR3: CSVEGYQGSNIQYF
V: TRBV28; J: TRBJ2-1; size: NA; D: TRBD1; DNA: TGTGCCAGCAGTTTGGACAGGGGAAGACTAGGGTCGATCTACAATGAGCAGTTCTTC; CDR3: CASSLDRGRLGSIYNEQFF
V: TRBV28; J: TRBJ1-2; size: NA; D: NA; DNA: TGTGCCAGCAGTTCATCACCTTCTCTATTCAACTATGGCTACACCTTC; CDR3: CASSSSPSLFNYGYTF
V: TRBV5-1; J: TRBJ2-2; size: NA; D: NA; DNA: TGCGCCAGCAGCTTGGTCCAGGGGAACACCGGGGAGCTGTTTTTT; CDR3: CASSLVQGNTGELFF
V: TRBV7-9; J: TRBJ2-6; size: once; D: NA; DNA: TGTGCCAGCAGCTTAAGCCCTCGCTTAACTGGGGCCAACGTCCTGACTTTC; CDR3: CASSLSPRLTGANVLTF